This T cell receptor (beta chain) is drawn from a study of cytomegalovirus exposure and HLA in healthy donors listed by TCRdb under 2017. About the study as a whole: A later analysis indicated that the 120 or so validation repertoires were generated on the platform also employed for the 700 or so repertoires of the first cohort. The study was designed to test whether signatures of past pathogen exposure could be identified by cataloging public T cell receptors. A separate validation cohort of about 110 different subjects was used in addition to the roughly 670-subject first cohort. High-throughput TCR immunosequencing, statistical association of individual TCRs with disease status, and machine learning were combined to predict cytomegalovirus infection status.

Inclusive of the bounding cysteine and phenylalanine, the CDR3 is 14 residues long. CDR3 DNA only is kept here, 42 bases in frame from base 1. V is pared back by 5 bases and J by 5 bases, with 16 bases lying between the germline termini. The germline V gene (reference sequence) specifies MNHEY as CDR1 and SMNVEV as CDR2. Results and caveats for the whole study, not just this receptor: In both the original and validation cohorts, the classifier was reported to diagnose cytomegalovirus status with high specificity and sensitivity. The study listed 150 to 200 TCR beta chains as associated with cytomegalovirus. Subsequent analysis determined that TCRs grouped into clusters in the first cohort also showed a tendency toward co-occurrence across the 120 or so validation repertoires, and 85% to 95% of cluster scores exceeded 0. According to the authors, the approach could potentially be generalized to other disease states and immunological phenotypes. While some public TCRs were present in many individuals, most TCR sequences turned up only very rarely across donors. All 120 or so repertoires were used to score co-occurrence in the validation cohort in a later analysis, because that analysis had no HLA typing for the cohort. In vitro tests confirmed that a few of the cytomegalovirus-associated TCR beta chains recognize cytomegalovirus antigens.

The library was produced with the immunoSEQ multiplex PCR assay. Per the source publication's procedure: To diagnose cytomegalovirus status from the catalog of TCR beta chain sequences, a statistical classification framework was built. Held by TCRdb, this immuneACCESS table contains in-frame sequences only and omits some clones. Under half of the omission traces to an unresolved V gene where checked; the cause of the rest is unknown. The D gene and trimming were derived from the DNA, and the V and J assignments and clone size from that table. Within this sample are 150,000 to 180,000 clones, with about 86% of them counted one time only. The ten largest clones take up 20% to 25% of the sample. On this clone itself: Its antigen is currently not known. No much larger clone is present one base from it, and per-base qualities are unavailable.

Donors formed part of the validation cohort, which comprised fewer than 150 subjects and was distinct from the first cohort of 550 to 850 subjects. The receptor's source is a man aged 18 to 35 in good health and CMV-seropositive. Recombination joined TRBV27 with TRBJ2-7; matching of 6 bases hints at TRBD1 as the D gene. The sequenced sample consisted of PBMCs. The CDR3 protein sequence reads: CASSLLYRVHEQYF. DNA sequence: TGTGCCAGCAGTCTACTATACAGGGTGCACGAGCAGTACTTC.